This record looks at one T cell receptor (beta chain) sequence and its context. After removal of 6 bases from V and 3 bases from J, the junction contained 4 bases not matched to a gene. Germline lookup yields CDR1 DFQATT and CDR2 SNEGSKA (reference sequence). The CDR3 consists of 12 residues. The time point denotes: persistent/refractory GD, antithyroid drugs over 5 years with positive TRAb. PBMC-derived RNA was used for the TCR library. This specimen comes from a study of regulatory T cells in long-lasting Graves disease. With iRepertoire HTBI primers and Arm-PCR of CDR3 regions, TCR beta libraries were built. TCRdb ran MiXCR on the multiplex PCR reads and lists one entry per CDR3 protein. The sample has about 660,000 distinct CDR3 sequences; roughly 30% are singletons.

Specimen: peripheral blood mononuclear cells (PBMCs), collected when the disease was refractory, from a patient treated with antithyroid drugs. The rearrangement links TRBV20-1 to TRBJ2-7; 8 positions agree with TRBD1. The origin of this receptor is a female donor with Graves disease. The CDR3 DNA sequence: TGCAGTGCCCCGGACAGGGACTACGAGCAGTACTTC. This codes for CSAPDRDYEQYF.